This TCR beta chain was sequenced in a study of blood T cell repertoires in COVID-19. Assay: immunoSEQ multiplex PCR; the TCRdb copy retains only in-frame clones and omits some. The table includes about 52,000 clones, approximately 85% detected once. This clone was counted a few times. The germline V gene encodes CDR1 SGHRS and CDR2 YFSETQ. The CDR3 extends over 13 amino acids. Trimming took off 4 bases at V and 2 bases at J, with 9 bases between the two ends. The sample was peripheral blood. This TCR was recovered from a woman of 80 years or more with COVID-19, enrolled during active disease. V usage is TRBV5-1 and J usage is TRBJ1-2; no definite D call. The CDR3 loop is CASSPAANYGYTF. CDR3 nucleotide sequence: TGCGCCAGCAGCCCCGCAGCGAACTATGGCTACACCTTC.